The entry below gives a single T cell receptor (beta chain) sequence along with its context. As yet, its antigen is unknown. V lost 0 bases, J lost 4 bases, and 6 bases stayed unmatched. The length of the CDR3 is 15 residues. CDR1 and CDR2 (germline): SGHTA, FQGNSA. The assay was immunoSEQ multiplex PCR, and TCRdb's table has in-frame clones only and misses some. The repertoire has 65,000 to 90,000 clones, 80% to 95% of them found once; the top ten carry around 2.2%. This specimen belongs to a study of lymphopenia after photon versus proton radiotherapy. General observations from the study: Relative stability marked proton patients; photon patients lost diversity and naive cells. Larger post-nadir TCR diversity loss correlated inversely with survival in deceased patients.

Sequences were derived from peripheral blood, sampled from a patient treated with photon-based radiotherapy. This TCR came from a woman between 40 and 50 years old with cholangiocarcinoma. The chain is built from TRBV7-2 and TRBJ2-7, with TRBD2 matching 7 bases. In DNA form, the CDR3 reads TGTGCCAGCAGCTTAGCAGGGGACTACCCATACGAGCAGTACTTC. It encodes CASSLAGDYPYEQYF.